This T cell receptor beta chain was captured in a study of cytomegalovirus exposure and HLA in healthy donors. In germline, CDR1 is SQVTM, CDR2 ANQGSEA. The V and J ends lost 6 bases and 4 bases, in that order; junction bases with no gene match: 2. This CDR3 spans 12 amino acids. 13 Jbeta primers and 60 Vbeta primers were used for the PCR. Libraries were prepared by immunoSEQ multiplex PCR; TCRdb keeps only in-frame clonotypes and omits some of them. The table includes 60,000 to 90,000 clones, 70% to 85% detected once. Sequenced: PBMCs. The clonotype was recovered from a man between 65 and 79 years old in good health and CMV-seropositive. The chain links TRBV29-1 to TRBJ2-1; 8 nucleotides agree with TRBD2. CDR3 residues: CSVREGYNEQFF. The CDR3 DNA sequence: TGCAGCGTCCGGGAGGGGTACAATGAGCAGTTCTTC.